This T cell receptor beta chain appears in the sequencing data of a study of immune heterogeneity within non-small cell lung tumors. The authors used about 600 ng of bulk tumor genomic DNA per sample as template. Surgical sampling yielded several biopsies per primary tumor (spaced far apart). Patients went through curative surgery, and their non-small cell lung cancer was untreated and newly diagnosed. Having surgery with curative intent, the donors were patients newly diagnosed with non-small cell lung cancer. Study observations and caveats: Largely different high-frequency T-cell receptor beta clonotypes were found between individual patients. Recurrence of identical dominant CDR3 beta clonotypes was observed across tumor sites within a patient, alongside site-unique high-frequency clones. A moderate but significant correlation was observed between local T-cell clonality and local tumor mutational burden (R about 0.34).

It was a multiplex PCR that amplified TCR beta CDR3, with 32 V and 13 J primers. From the multiplex PCR reads, TCRdb called clonotypes with MiXCR, one entry per CDR3 protein. This sample has roughly 3,300 distinct CDR3 sequences, with roughly 21% found just once. This clonotype rates as medium-sized (0.01 to 0.1%). Its antigen is unknown. The germline gives CDR1 SNHLY, CDR2 FYNNEI. The CDR3 sequence is 14 residues long. With 0 bases removed from V and 0 bases from J, the gap between germline ends came to 0 bases. The clonotype was recovered from a man in his fifties or sixties with non-small cell lung cancer. Specimen: lung tumor tissue. The V call is TRBV2, the J call TRBJ2-6; D is unclear. The CDR3 DNA sequence: TGTGCCAGCAGTGAAGCCTCTGGGGCCAACGTCCTGACTTTC. This translates into CASSEASGANVLTF.